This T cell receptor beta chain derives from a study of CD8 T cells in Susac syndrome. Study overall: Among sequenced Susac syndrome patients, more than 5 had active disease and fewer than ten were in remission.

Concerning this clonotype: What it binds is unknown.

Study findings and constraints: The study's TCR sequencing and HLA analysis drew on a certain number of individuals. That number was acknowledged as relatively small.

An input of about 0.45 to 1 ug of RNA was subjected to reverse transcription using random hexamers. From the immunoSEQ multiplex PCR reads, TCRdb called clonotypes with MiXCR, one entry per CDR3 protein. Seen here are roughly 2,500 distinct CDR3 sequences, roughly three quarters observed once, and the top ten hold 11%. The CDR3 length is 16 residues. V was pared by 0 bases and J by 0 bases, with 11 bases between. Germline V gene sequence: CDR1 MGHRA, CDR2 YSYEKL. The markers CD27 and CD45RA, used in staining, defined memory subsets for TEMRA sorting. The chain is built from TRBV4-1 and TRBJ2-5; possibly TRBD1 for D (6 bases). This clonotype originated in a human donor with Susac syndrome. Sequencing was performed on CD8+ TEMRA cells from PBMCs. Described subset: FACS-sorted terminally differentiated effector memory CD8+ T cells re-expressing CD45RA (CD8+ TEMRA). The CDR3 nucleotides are TGCGCCAGCAGCCAAGATGGGGACACACACCAAGAGACCCAGTACTTC. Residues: CASSQDGDTHQETQYF.